Below are 11 T cell receptor beta chains sequenced from a single sample in a study of cytomegalovirus exposure and HLA in healthy donors. Vbeta (60) and Jbeta (13) primers were used in the PCR. Sequencing used immunoSEQ multiplex PCR; TCRdb keeps in-frame clones, though not all of them. The sample carries 130,000 to 150,000 clones, just under 75% recorded once. Input material: PBMCs. These receptors were collected from a woman aged 18-29 years in good health and CMV-seronegative.

The CDR3 spells CASSQEPARRTESEAFF. DNA of the CDR3: TGTGCCAGCAGCCAAGAACCGGCAAGACGGACTGAATCTGAAGCTTTCTTT. The gene calls are TRBV4-2 and TRBJ1-1; D not certain. The CDR3 covers 17 residues. Between the trimmed V and J ends, which lost 0 bases and 6 bases, there was a span of 20 bases. Germline CDR1 and CDR2: LGHNA and YNFKEQ.

This clone came up once. The chain joins TRBV4-3 to TRBJ2-2, with 7 bases matching TRBD1. In germline, CDR1 is LGHNA, CDR2 YSLEER. The CDR3 runs 16 residues. The junction had 6 bases not matched to a gene; V was cut back by 5 bases and J by 0 bases. The CDR3 region is CASSYNRGANTGELFF. CDR3 nucleotide sequence: TGCGCCAGCAGCTACAACAGGGGAGCGAACACCGGGGAGCTGTTTTTT.

DNA of the CDR3: TGTGCCAGCAGCGTGCTTGGGGAGGCTAATGAAAAACTGTTTTTT. It translates to CASSVLGEANEKLFF. The rearrangement uses TRBV9 and TRBJ1-4; the D is unclear. Germline lookup yields CDR1 SGDLS and CDR2 YYNGEE. The CDR3 consists of 15 residues. Trimming removed 2 bases from V and 3 bases from J, with 11 bases in between.

The chain recombines TRBV11-3 with TRBJ2-3; 7 bases fit TRBD2. This CDR3 region has 15 residues. Germline trimming cut 11 bases from V and 0 bases from J; bases unmatched to any gene: 11. Germline V CDR1 and CDR2: SGHNT, YENEEA. The CDR3 sequence is CAHRYSGASTDTQYF. In DNA form, the CDR3 reads TGTGCCCACAGGTACAGCGGGGCTAGCACAGATACGCAGTATTTT.

This clone occurred once. The rearrangement uses TRBV10-3 and TRBJ1-4, with 7 bases aligning to TRBD1. Trimming cost V 6 bases and J 5 bases; bases outside gene matches: 18. CDR1 is ENHRY and CDR2 is SYGVKD in the germline V gene. This CDR3 spans 18 amino acids. As DNA, the CDR3 is TGTGCCATCAGCGACAGGGCCCAGGGGTGGAACCCAAATGAAAAACTGTTTTTT. Residues: CAISDRAQGWNPNEKLFF.

The count of this clone is one. The chain combines TRBV7-2 with TRBJ2-3; 10 bases map to TRBD2. The V gene's germline CDR1 is SGHTA and CDR2 FQGNSA. J was trimmed by 5 bases and V by 1 base; bases with no gene match: 6. The CDR3 sequence is 16 residues long. The chain's CDR3 is CASSLVASGRGDTQYF. The CDR3 bases are TGTGCCAGCAGCTTAGTGGCTAGCGGGAGAGGAGATACGCAGTATTTT.

This clone was counted only a few times. The chain uses TRBV6-1 and TRBJ1-6, with 10 nucleotides matching TRBD1. The CDR3 has 15 residues. The V gene's germline CDR1 is MNHNS and CDR2 SASEGT. V trimming: 5 bases; J trimming: 10 bases; junction bases outside the gene matches: 8. The CDR3 nucleotides are TGTGCCAGCAGTCCGACCGGGACAGGGGTGTCACCCCTCCACTTT. It specifies CASSPTGTGVSPLHF.

V is TRBV15 and J is TRBJ2-5, with TRBD1 matching 8 bases. Gene TRBJ2-7 matches the end of the DNA better, so the J call may be wrong. CDR1 and CDR2 from the germline V gene are LNHNV and YYDKDF (reference sequence). This CDR3 is built from 15 residues. CDR3 DNA sequence: TGTGCCACCAGCAGCCCCGGGACAGGCAACTACGAGCAGTACTTC. Translated, it gives CATSSPGTGNYEQYF.

V and J are TRBV19 and TRBJ1-1; D is perhaps TRBD1 (6 bases). This CDR3 has 15 residues. Trimming took 3 bases from V and 1 from J, leaving 12 bases between them. Germline V gene data show CDR1 as LNHDA and CDR2 as SQIVND (reference sequence). CDR3 region: CASSIERGGNTEAFF. The CDR3 nucleotides are TGTGCCAGTAGTATCGAGAGGGGGGGGAACACTGAAGCTTTCTTT.

This chain links TRBV7-9 with TRBJ1-6; D is perhaps TRBD1 (5 bases). The CDR3 is made up of 11 amino acids. Germline V gives CDR1 SEHNR, CDR2 FQNEAQ (reference sequence). Trimming took 4 bases from V and 17 from J, leaving 12 bases between them. DNA for the CDR3: TGTGCCAGCAGCTCTCAGGGCCCCGTCCACTTT. Translation gives CASSSQGPVHF.

The chain combines TRBV11-2 with TRBJ1-2; D possibly corresponds to TRBD1 (6 bases). This CDR3 is 14 amino acids long. Trimming left V 4 bases short and J 2 bases short, with 11 bases between. The V gene's germline CDR1 is SGHAT and CDR2 FQNNGV. The CDR3 sequence is CASSSGHRNYGYTF. The CDR3 DNA reads TGTGCCAGCAGCTCGGGACACCGGAACTATGGCTACACCTTC.